This entry features one T cell receptor beta chain sequence. No antigen is known for it. Nothing much larger sits one base from this clone, and base qualities are not available. The data belong to a study of T cells in Graves' hyperthyroidism and ophthalmopathy (dated by TCRdb to the late 2010s). Background for the entire study: Peripheral blood samples were taken at initial diagnosis, before any treatment was given. The study also compared thyroid tissue and blood T-cell repertoires from roughly six Graves' hyperthyroidism patients. The paper reports TCR Vbeta CDR3 sequencing of 140 or so peripheral blood samples: fewer than 50 ophthalmopathy, 70 to 85 hyperthyroidism and approximately 17 progressor patients. The 100 discovery patients were randomly split 7:3 into training and test sets. TCR V-J signatures able to tell the groups apart were searched for in a discovery cohort of 100 patients, of whom fewer than 45 had Graves' ophthalmopathy and roughly 58 had stable Graves' hyperthyroidism. After blood sampling, hyperthyroidism patients were treated with methimazole at a starting dose of 30 mg daily, and ophthalmopathy patients were treated with high-dose intravenous methylprednisolone. Prospective prediction of ophthalmopathy was tested in an independent validation cohort of fewer than 20 hyperthyroidism patients and some 17 patients who later progressed to ophthalmopathy. Points the paper makes about the study in general: During validation, the model predicted progression to ophthalmopathy a median of about 6.5 months ahead of onset, with more than 55% sensitivity and around 73% specificity. Most expanded thyroid clonotypes (frequency above 0.001) were also detected in blood, suggesting blood repertoires may reflect thyroid immune responses. No statistical method was used to set the sample size in advance, and investigators knew the group allocation. In cross-validation, a model built on a 13 V-J signature told ophthalmopathy apart from stable hyperthyroidism with under 90% sensitivity and approximately 81% specificity, and in testing the same model reached 80%/75%.

Amplification of TCR beta CDR3 regions was carried out from RNA transcripts. The TCR CDR3 was subjected to a first round of RT-PCR using the HTBI primer set and the Qiagen OneStep RT-PCR kit. The libraries were constructed in a second round of multiplex PCR and then size-selected and purified. Libraries were sequenced paired-end with 100 bp reads on an Illumina HiSeq2000. In the authors' own workflow: Raw data were processed with SOAPnuke, discarding reads with adapters, uncalled bases, mean Phred below 15, or no exact constant-primer or identifier match. High-quality paired reads were merged with COPE v1.2.5, and unique nucleotide sequences were defined as clonotypes. MiTCR v1.1 was used to align the clonotypes against IMGT TRBV, TRBD and TRBJ reference segments. Only V-J combinations with frequency above 0.0001, covering 99% to 99.2% of repertoires, were analysed. A TCS score was defined as the ratio of F50 (clonal expansion) to E x V (chaos), with BLOSUM62-based TCRdist applied between CDR3 peptides within each V-J. Welch's t-statistics and random forest reduced around 510 V-J features to 13, which were used in a naive Bayes classifier (R e1071). Using fastp at Q25 and MiXCR, TCRdb reprocessed the public reads and kept productive beta chains. Records with the same CDR3 protein are collapsed into one entry carrying the most frequent genes and DNA. For this entry, the V and J calls and clone size follow TCRdb and not the study's own pipeline. A total of 140,000 or so distinct CDR3 sequences appear in this sample, 22% of them only once. The ten largest clones add up to about 67% of the sample.

Hyperthyroidism patients were aged 18 to 65 years and newly diagnosed, with disease duration of less than 2 months. Exclusion was applied to patients with uncontrolled infections, other autoimmune diseases, pregnancy or lactation. Clinical symptoms, serum thyroxine and TRAb, thyroid ultrasound, and orbital computed tomography formed the basis for the diagnoses. For progressor patients, blood was drawn at the first diagnosis of hyperthyroidism, before any ophthalmopathy symptoms had appeared. PBMCs were isolated from more than 8 ml of fresh peripheral blood by Ficoll-Paque density gradient centrifugation. Patients classed as progressors first received a Graves' hyperthyroidism diagnosis and then went on to develop ophthalmopathy during follow-up. Trizol reagent was used to extract total RNA, and RNA quality was then checked on an Agilent 2100 Bioanalyzer. The CDR3, from cysteine to phenylalanine, totals 14 residues. Of all the DNA, just the CDR3 is kept, 42 bases in frame from base 1. The germline V gene (reference sequence) specifies DFQATT as CDR1 and SNEGSKA as CDR2. V is shortened by 3 bases, J by 3 bases, and the region joining them spans 12 bases.

The sequenced material came from blood. Recombination joined TRBV20-1 with TRBJ1-5; the D segment cannot be called with confidence. The sequence was collected from a woman aged 45-60 years with Graves' hyperthyroidism that later progressed to Graves' ophthalmopathy. The CDR3 is CSASSVRDNQPQHF. DNA sequence: TGCAGTGCTAGCTCGGTCCGTGACAATCAGCCCCAGCATTTT.